This entry features one T cell receptor beta chain sequence. This sample was included in a study of blood T cells in healthy people across ages. CDR3 length: 15 residues. The germline CDR1 and CDR2 sequences are SGDLS and YYNGEE. The V and J ends lost 4 bases and 6 bases respectively, with 18 bases between them. The people who gave samples were healthy Caucasians from Russia, aged roughly 6 to 90. The amount of total RNA extracted per sample was at least 6 micrograms. Through a sample-barcoded 5' primer and a J-beta primer mix, a second PCR was run for roughly 6 to 12 cycles. Carrying 12 random nucleotides, a template-switch adaptor labeled each individual cDNA molecule. A single record per CDR3 protein comes from TCRdb applying MiXCR to the 5' RACE reads. The profile shows about 1,500,000 distinct CDR3 sequences, roughly 40% of them singletons.

This chain uses TRBV9 with TRBJ2-3; D remains ambiguous. The TCR originated in a woman under 30 in good health. Sequencing used blood. The CDR3 spells CASSPERHSLDTQYF. The CDR3 DNA reads as TGTGCCAGCAGCCCCGAACGGCACTCATTGGATACGCAGTATTTT.